The clone carrying this T cell receptor beta chain was counted ten times or more. CDR3 length: 11 amino acids. Germline values: CDR1 SGHTA, CDR2 FQGNSA. This specimen comes from a study of blood T cells in healthy people across ages. Study context: Roughly one uniquely barcoded beta molecule per two T cells was captured.

For the second PCR, which ran for roughly 7 to 11 cycles, a sample-barcoded 5' primer and a J-beta primer mix were used. A single record per CDR3 protein comes from TCRdb applying MiXCR to the 5' RACE reads. Here the sample spans about 1.7 million distinct CDR3 sequences, 25% to 30% being singletons. Sequenced sample: blood. This TCR came from a woman in her twenties or thirties in good health. This chain links TRBV7-2 with TRBJ2-4; D is unresolved. Judging by the DNA end, TRBJ2-7 fits better; the J call may be wrong. The chain's CDR3 is CASSQTSEQYF. The CDR3 DNA sequence: TGTGCCAGCAGCCAGACAAGCGAGCAGTACTTC.